One T cell receptor (beta chain) is described in this entry. This entry comes from a study of CD8+ T cells in alopecia areata. Germline V CDR1 and CDR2: MGHRA, YSYEKL. The CDR3 is 16 amino acids. With 1 base clipped from V and 0 bases from J, the junction kept 2 bases outside the gene matches. Extraction of RNA preceded its reverse transcription into cDNA, which served as the sequencing template. Data came from immunoSEQ multiplex PCR; TCRdb stores just in-frame clones and leaves some out. Here the sample spans 140,000 to 150,000 clones, about 51% being singletons. Specified treatment: oral pan-JAK inhibitor, 5-10 mg twice daily.

V and J are TRBV4-1 and TRBJ2-2; 7 bases are shared with TRBD2. The receptor's source is a human donor with alopecia areata. Here the sequenced sample was CD8+ T cells sorted from blood, taken at week 4, from a patient treated with tofacitinib. The CDR3 coding sequence is TGCGCCAGCAGCCAAGTTCGGGGGGCGAACACCGGGGAGCTGTTTTTT. It yields the protein CASSQVRGANTGELFF.